These T cell receptor beta chains were read from a single sample in a study of blood T cells in healthy people across ages. TCRdb redid the calling of the 5' RACE reads with MiXCR, one entry per CDR3 protein. The sample carries roughly 680,000 distinct CDR3 sequences, roughly 20% recorded once. The specimen was blood. Source of these receptors: a man in his 70s in good health. Both conserved end residues are part of each CDR3. A D gene is named only where the DNA matches it firmly. Some rows have no size entry. The others give once, few or many, or a class for an expanded clone.

V,D,J,size,CDR3,DNA
TRBV6-2/TRBV6-3,-,TRBJ1-5,many,CPSEPQHF,TGTCCCTCGGAGCCCCAGCATTTT
TRBV7-6,-,TRBJ2-3,few,CASSTRSADTQYF,TGTGCCAGCAGCACGCGATCAGCAGATACGCAGTATTTT
TRBV7-6,-,TRBJ2-1,few,CASSLEPELVIRSYNEQFF,TGTGCCAGCAGCTTAGAACCCGAATTAGTTATTCGCTCCTACAATGAGCAGTTCTTC
TRBV27,-,TRBJ1-6,-,CASSLSIRGGGGSPLHF,TGTGCCAGCAGTTTATCGATAAGGGGGGGAGGCGGATCACCCCTCCACTTT
TRBV14,TRBD2,TRBJ2-7,-,CASSQVAGGEQYF,TGTGCCAGCAGCCAAGTCGCGGGAGGCGAGCAGTACTTC
TRBV6-2/TRBV6-3,-,TRBJ2-1,-,CASSGTRDEQFF,TGTGCCAGCAGTGGAACTCGGGATGAGCAGTTCTTC
TRBV9,TRBD2,TRBJ2-1,-,CASSAPPGGGLYNEQFF,TGTGCCAGCAGCGCCCCCCCGGGCGGGGGGTTGTACAATGAGCAGTTCTTC
TRBV3-1,TRBD2,TRBJ2-5,many,CASSLGLAAGETQYF,TGTGCCAGCAGCCTGGGACTAGCGGCCGGGGAGACCCAGTACTTC
TRBV30,-,TRBJ1-4,few,CAWSLGGGAGEKLFF,TGTGCCTGGAGCCTAGGCGGGGGGGCCGGGGAAAAACTGTTTTTT
TRBV20-1,TRBD2,TRBJ2-1,many,CSARPTSGSYNEQFF,TGCAGTGCTAGACCGACTAGCGGGAGTTACAATGAGCAGTTCTTC
TRBV9,-,TRBJ1-2,-,CASSVRGTDGYTF,TGTGCCAGCAGCGTAAGGGGGACGGATGGCTACACCTTC
TRBV6-2/TRBV6-3,-,TRBJ2-4,few,CASSYDRRNIQYF,TGTGCCAGCAGTTACGACAGGAGAAACATTCAGTACTTC
TRBV10-3,-,TRBJ2-1,few,CAISERQSYNEQFF,TGTGCCATCAGTGAAAGACAGTCCTACAATGAGCAGTTCTTC
TRBV5-1,TRBD2,TRBJ2-5,once,CASSHGTSYETQYF,TGCGCCAGCAGCCACGGGACTAGCTATGAGACCCAGTACTTC
TRBV25-1,-,TRBJ2-7,many,CASSEGISYEQYF,TGTGCCAGCAGTGAAGGCATCTCCTACGAGCAGTACTTC
TRBV6-2/TRBV6-3,-,TRBJ1-4,-,CASSLDGAGKLFF,TGTGCCAGCAGTTTAGACGGCGCCGGAAAACTGTTTTTT
TRBV7-9,-,TRBJ2-5,-,CASNGGEDVETQYF,TGTGCCAGCAACGGGGGCGAAGATGTGGAGACCCAGTACTTC
TRBV9,-,TRBJ1-2,-,CASSDGDGTFYGYTF,TGTGCCAGCAGCGATGGGGATGGGACATTCTATGGCTACACCTTC
TRBV20-1,-,TRBJ2-7,-,CSARDEAGPLWEEQYF,TGCAGTGCTAGAGACGAAGCTGGACCACTTTGGGAGGAGCAGTACTTC
TRBV20-1,TRBD1,TRBJ2-7,-,CSARDRQGVYEQYF,TGCAGTGCTAGAGATCGACAGGGGGTGTACGAGCAGTACTTC
TRBV5-1,-,TRBJ2-7,-,CASSLPRQNSYEQYF,TGCGCCAGCAGCTTGCCCCGACAGAACTCCTACGAGCAGTACTTC
TRBV4-2,TRBD2,TRBJ2-1,-,CASSPGTSGRYLNNEQFF,TGTGCCAGCAGCCCGGGGACTAGCGGGAGGTACCTAAACAATGAGCAGTTCTTC